The entry that follows covers one T cell receptor (beta chain) sequence. The target antigen is unknown. The sample belongs to a study of OX40 agonist ivuxolimab in advanced cancers. Study-level information: All patients had ivuxolimab intravenously every 2 weeks at 0.01 to 10 mg/kg. Of mixed ages from roughly 23 to 80 and averaging about 56 years, the group was 65% to 85% male.

The germline CDR1 and CDR2 sequences are MNHEY and SVGAGI. CDR3 length equals 13 residues. Trimming cost V 10 bases and J 4 bases, with 16 bases left between them. Sequenced by immunoSEQ multiplex PCR; TCRdb stores in-frame clones only, minus some. The data contain tens of thousands of clones, 80% to 95% of them singletons. Study-level results: Expanded peripheral T-cell antigen specificity went undetermined. Expanded clones were, on average, more numerous among CD8+ T cells than CD4+.

The TCR comes from an adult with an advanced solid tumor such as melanoma, head and neck, liver or kidney cancer. Here the sequenced sample was CD4+ or CD8+ T cells sorted from blood, taken in a trial of the OX40 agonist ivuxolimab. This chain connects TRBV6-5 to TRBJ1-1; D gene ambiguous. CDR3 DNA sequence: TGTGCCACGGAGGTAATTATGGGCACTGAAGCTTTCTTT. It codes for CATEVIMGTEAFF.